Reported below is one TCR beta chain. Per the study methods: Using reference gene primer amplification, nucleated cell counts were estimated. TCRdb's copy holds only in-frame clones and misses some; the assay was immunoSEQ multiplex PCR. V and J calls and clone size are those listed in that table; D and trimming were worked out from the DNA. The table lists more than 75,000 clones, roughly nine tenths of them singletons. The data were obtained in a study of blood T cell repertoires in COVID-19. This CDR3 comprises 15 residues. The specimen was peripheral blood. This chain connects TRBV1 to TRBJ1-4; TRBD1, the D gene given by the table, was not confirmed from the DNA. TRBV1 constitutes a pseudogene. This sequence was found in a man in his fifties or sixties with acute or convalescent COVID-19. The DNA of the CDR3 is TGCACCAGCAGCCCCGGCGAGTGGGGCCATGAAAGTCTGTTTTTT. Protein sequence: CTSSPGEWGHESLFF.